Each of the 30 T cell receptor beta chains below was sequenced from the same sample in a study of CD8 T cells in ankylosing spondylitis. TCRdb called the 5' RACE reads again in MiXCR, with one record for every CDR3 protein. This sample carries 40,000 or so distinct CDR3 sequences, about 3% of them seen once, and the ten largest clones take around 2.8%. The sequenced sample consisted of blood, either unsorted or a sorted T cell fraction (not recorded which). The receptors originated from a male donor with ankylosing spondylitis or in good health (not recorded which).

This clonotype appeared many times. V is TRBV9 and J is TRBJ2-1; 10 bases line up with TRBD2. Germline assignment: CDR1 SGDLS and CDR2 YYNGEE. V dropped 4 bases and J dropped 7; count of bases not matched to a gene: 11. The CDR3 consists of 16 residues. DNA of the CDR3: TGTGCCAGCAGCACCCCGGGACTAGCGAGAGTGAATGAGCAGTTCTTC. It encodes CASSTPGLARVNEQFF.

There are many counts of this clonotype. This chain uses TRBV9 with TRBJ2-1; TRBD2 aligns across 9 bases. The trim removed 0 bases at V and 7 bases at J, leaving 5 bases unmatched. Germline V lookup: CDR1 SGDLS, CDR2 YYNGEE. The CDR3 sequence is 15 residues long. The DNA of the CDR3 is TGTGCCAGCAGCGTAGATGCGGGGGGGCAAAATGAGCAGTTCTTC. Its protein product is CASSVDAGGQNEQFF.

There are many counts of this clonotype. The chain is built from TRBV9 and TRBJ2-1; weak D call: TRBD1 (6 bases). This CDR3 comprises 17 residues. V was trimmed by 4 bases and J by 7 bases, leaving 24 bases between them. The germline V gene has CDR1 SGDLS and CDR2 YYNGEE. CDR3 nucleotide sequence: TGTGCCAGCAGCTCCCCGGCCGGGACAAGTTCTAGGAATGAGCAGTTCTTC. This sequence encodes CASSSPAGTSSRNEQFF.

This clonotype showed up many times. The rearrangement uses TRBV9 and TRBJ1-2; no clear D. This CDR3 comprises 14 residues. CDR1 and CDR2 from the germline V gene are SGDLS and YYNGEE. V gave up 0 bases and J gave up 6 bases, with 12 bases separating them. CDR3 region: CASSVGRDLNGYTF. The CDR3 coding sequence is TGTGCCAGCAGCGTAGGGAGGGATTTGAATGGCTACACCTTC.

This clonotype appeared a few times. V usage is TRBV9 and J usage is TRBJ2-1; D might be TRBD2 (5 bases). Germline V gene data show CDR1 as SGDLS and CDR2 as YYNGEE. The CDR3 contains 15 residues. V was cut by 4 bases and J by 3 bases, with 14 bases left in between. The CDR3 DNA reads TGTGCCAGCAGCCCTACGGAGGCGCTCTACAATGAGCAGTTCTTC. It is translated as CASSPTEALYNEQFF. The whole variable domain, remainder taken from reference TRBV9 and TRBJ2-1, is DSGVTQTPKHLITATGQRVTLRCSPRSGDLSVYWYQQSLDQGLQFLIQYYNGEERAKGNILERFSAQQFPDLHSELNLSSLELGDSALYFCASSPTEALYNEQFFGPGTRLTVL.

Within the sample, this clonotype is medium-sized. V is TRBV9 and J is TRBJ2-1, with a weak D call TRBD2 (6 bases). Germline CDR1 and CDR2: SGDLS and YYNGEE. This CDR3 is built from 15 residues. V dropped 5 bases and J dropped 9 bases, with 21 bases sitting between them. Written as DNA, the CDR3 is TGTGCCAGCAGTCAACGGGGGACCCATCCCGCTGAGCAGTTCTTC. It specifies CASSQRGTHPAEQFF.

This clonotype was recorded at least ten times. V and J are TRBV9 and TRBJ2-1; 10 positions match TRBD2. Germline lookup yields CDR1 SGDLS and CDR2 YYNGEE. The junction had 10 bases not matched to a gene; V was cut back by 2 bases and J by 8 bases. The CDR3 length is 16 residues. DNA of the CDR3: TGTGCCAGCAGCGTCCGACCGGGACTAGCGAGCGATGAGCAGTTCTTC. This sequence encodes CASSVRPGLASDEQFF.

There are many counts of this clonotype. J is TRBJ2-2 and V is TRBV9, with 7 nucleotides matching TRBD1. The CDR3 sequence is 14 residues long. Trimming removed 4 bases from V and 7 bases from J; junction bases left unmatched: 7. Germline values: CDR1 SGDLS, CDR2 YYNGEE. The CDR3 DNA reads TGTGCCAGCAGCCCCCGACAGGGTAGCGGGGAGCTGTTTTTT. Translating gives CASSPRQGSGELFF. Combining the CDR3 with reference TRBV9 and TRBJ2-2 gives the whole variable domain DSGVTQTPKHLITATGQRVTLRCSPRSGDLSVYWYQQSLDQGLQFLIQYYNGEERAKGNILERFSAQQFPDLHSELNLSSLELGDSALYFCASSPRQGSGELFFGEGSRLTVL.

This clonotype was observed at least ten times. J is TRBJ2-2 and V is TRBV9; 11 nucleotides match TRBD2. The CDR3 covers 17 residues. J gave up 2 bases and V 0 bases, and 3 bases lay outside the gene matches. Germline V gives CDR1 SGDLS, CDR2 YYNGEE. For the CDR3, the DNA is TGTGCCAGCAGCGTAGGTACTAGCGGGAGTAACACCGGGGAGCTGTTTTTT. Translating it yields CASSVGTSGSNTGELFF.

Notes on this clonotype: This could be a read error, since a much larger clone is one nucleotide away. CDR3 nucleotides: TGTGCCAGCAGCGCCTCCCCTGAGCGGGGGGGCTCCGGGGAGCTGTTTTTT. Protein sequence: CASSASPERGGSGELFF. The V gene is TRBV9, the J gene TRBJ2-2; 10 bases are shared with TRBD2. In germline, CDR1 is SGDLS, CDR2 YYNGEE. CDR3 size: 17 residues. V trimming: 3 bases; J trimming: 6 bases; junction bases outside the gene matches: 11.

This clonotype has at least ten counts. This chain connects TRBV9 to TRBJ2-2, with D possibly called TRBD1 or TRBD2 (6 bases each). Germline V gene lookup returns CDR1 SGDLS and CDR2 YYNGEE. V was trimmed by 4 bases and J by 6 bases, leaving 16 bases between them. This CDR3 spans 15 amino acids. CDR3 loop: CASSLKQGGAGELFF. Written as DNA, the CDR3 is TGTGCCAGCAGCCTTAAACAGGGAGGTGCCGGGGAGCTGTTTTTT.

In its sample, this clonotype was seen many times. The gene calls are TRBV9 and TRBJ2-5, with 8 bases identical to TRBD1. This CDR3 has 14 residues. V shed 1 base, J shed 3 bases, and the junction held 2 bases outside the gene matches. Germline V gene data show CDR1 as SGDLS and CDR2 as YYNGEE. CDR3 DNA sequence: TGTGCCAGCAGCGTAAGGGACAGGAAAGAGACCCAGTACTTC. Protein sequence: CASSVRDRKETQYF.

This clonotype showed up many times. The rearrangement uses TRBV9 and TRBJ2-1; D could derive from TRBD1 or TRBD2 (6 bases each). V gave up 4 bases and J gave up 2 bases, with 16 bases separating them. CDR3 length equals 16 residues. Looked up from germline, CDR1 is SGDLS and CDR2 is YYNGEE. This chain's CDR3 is CASSLSGGTTYNEQFF. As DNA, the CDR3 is TGTGCCAGCAGCCTAAGCGGCGGGACAACCTACAATGAGCAGTTCTTC.

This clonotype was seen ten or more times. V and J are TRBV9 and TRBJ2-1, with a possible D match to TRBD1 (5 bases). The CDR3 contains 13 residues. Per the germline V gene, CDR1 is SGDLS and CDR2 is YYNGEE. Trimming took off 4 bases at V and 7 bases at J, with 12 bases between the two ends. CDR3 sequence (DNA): TGTGCCAGCAGCCAAGGGGCAGCGAATGAGCAGTTCTTC. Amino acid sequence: CASSQGAANEQFF.

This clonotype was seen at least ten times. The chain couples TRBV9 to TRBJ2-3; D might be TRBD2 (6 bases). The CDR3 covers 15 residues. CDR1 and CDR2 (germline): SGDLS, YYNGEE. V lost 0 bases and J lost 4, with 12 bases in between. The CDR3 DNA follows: TGTGCCAGCAGCGTAGCATCGGGAGTGGCAGATACGCAGTATTTT. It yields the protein CASSVASGVADTQYF.

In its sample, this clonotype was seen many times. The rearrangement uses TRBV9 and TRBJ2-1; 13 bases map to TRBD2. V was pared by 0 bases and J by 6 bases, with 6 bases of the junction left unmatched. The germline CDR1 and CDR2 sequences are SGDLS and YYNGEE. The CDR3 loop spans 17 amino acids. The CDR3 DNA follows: TGTGCCAGCAGCGTAGGACTAGCGGGAGGAGTTGGCAATGAGCAGTTCTTC. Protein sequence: CASSVGLAGGVGNEQFF.

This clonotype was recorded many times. CDR3: CASSALFRAPGELFF. CDR3 nucleotides: TGTGCCAGCAGCGCCCTCTTCAGGGCCCCCGGGGAGCTGTTTTTT. The chain links TRBV9 to TRBJ2-2; perhaps TRBD1 as D (5 bases). The CDR3 covers 15 residues. V lost 3 bases to trimming and J lost 6 bases, with 15 bases between them. Germline values: CDR1 SGDLS, CDR2 YYNGEE.

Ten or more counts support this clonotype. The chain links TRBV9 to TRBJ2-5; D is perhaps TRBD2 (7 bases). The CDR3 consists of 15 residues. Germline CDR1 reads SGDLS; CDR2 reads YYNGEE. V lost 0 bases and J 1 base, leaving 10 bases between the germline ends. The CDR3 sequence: CASSVERGGQETQYF. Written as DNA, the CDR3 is TGTGCCAGCAGCGTAGAGAGGGGGGGCCAAGAGACCCAGTACTTC.

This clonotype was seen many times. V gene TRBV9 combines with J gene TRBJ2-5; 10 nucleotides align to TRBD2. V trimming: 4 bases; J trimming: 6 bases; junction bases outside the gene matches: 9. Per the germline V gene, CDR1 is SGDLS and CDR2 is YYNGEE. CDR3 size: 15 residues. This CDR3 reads CASSKLAGVAQTQYF. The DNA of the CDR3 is TGTGCCAGCAGCAAGCTAGCGGGGGTCGCTCAGACCCAGTACTTC. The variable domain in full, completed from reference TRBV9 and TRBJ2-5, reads DSGVTQTPKHLITATGQRVTLRCSPRSGDLSVYWYQQSLDQGLQFLIQYYNGEERAKGNILERFSAQQFPDLHSELNLSSLELGDSALYFCASSKLAGVAQTQYFGPGTRLLVL.

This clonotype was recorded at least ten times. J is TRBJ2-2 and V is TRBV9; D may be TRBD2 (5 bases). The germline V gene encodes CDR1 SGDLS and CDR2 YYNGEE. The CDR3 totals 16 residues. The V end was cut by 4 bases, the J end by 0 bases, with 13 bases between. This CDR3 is CASSFGLRTNTGELFF. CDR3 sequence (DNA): TGTGCCAGCAGCTTCGGACTTAGGACGAACACCGGGGAGCTGTTTTTT.

This CDR3 is CASSGRTGASTDTQYF. CDR3 DNA: TGTGCCAGCAGCGGCCGGACAGGGGCAAGCACAGATACGCAGTATTTT. The rearrangement uses TRBV9 and TRBJ2-3, with 9 bases that match TRBD1. Germline CDR1 SGDLS, CDR2 YYNGEE. The CDR3 consists of 16 residues. The ends lost 3 bases at V and 0 bases at J; junction bases unmatched: 5.

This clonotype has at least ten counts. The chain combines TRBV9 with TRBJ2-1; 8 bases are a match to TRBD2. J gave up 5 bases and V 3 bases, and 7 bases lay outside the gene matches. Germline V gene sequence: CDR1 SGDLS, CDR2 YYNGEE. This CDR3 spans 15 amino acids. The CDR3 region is CASSAGTRFNNEQFF. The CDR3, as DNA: TGTGCCAGCAGCGCCGGGACTAGGTTTAACAATGAGCAGTTCTTC.

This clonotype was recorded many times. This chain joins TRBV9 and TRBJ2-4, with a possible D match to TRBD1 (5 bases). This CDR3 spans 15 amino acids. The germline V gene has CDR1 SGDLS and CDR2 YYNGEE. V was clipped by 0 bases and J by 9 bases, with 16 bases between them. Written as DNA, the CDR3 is TGTGCCAGCAGCGTAGGGGGCCCCCTCAGTAGCATTCAGTACTTC. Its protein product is CASSVGGPLSSIQYF.

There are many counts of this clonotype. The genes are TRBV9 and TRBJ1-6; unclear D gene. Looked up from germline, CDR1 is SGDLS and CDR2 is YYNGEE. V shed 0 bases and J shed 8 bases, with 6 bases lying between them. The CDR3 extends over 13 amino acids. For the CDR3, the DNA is TGTGCCAGCAGCGTAGGGGATGATTCACCCCTCCACTTT. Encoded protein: CASSVGDDSPLHF.

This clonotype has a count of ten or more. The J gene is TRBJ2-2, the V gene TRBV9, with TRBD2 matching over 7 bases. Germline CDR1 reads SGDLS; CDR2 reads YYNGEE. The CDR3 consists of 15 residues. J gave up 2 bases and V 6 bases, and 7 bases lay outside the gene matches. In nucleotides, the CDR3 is TGTGCCAGCACCCAGGGCGGGAGTAACACCGGGGAGCTGTTTTTT. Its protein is CASTQGGSNTGELFF.

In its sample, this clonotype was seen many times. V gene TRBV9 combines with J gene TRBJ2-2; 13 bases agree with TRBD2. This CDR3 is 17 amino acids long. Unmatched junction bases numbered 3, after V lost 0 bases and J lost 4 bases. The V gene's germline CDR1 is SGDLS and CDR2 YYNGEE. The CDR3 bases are TGTGCCAGCAGCGTAGCCGGACTAGCGGGAGTCACCGGGGAGCTGTTTTTT. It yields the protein CASSVAGLAGVTGELFF.

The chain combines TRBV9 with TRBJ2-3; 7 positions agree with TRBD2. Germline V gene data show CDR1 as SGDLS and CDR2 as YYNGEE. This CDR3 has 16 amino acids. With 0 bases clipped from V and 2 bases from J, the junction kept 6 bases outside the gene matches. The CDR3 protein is CASSVAGGGPTDTQYF. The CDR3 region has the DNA TGTGCCAGCAGCGTAGCGGGGGGAGGGCCCACAGATACGCAGTATTTT.

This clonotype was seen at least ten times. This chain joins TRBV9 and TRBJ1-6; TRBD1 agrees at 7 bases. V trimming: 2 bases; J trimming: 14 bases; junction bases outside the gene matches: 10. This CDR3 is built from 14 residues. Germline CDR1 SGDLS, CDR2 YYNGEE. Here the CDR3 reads CASSVGQISSTLHF. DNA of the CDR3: TGTGCCAGCAGCGTGGGACAGATTTCTTCGACCCTCCACTTT.

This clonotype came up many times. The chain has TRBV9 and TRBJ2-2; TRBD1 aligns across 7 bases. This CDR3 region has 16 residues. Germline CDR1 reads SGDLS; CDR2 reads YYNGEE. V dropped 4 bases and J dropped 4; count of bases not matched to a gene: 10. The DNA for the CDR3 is TGTGCCAGCAGCCCCACAGGGGAGAGAGGCACCGGGGAGCTGTTTTTT. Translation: CASSPTGERGTGELFF.

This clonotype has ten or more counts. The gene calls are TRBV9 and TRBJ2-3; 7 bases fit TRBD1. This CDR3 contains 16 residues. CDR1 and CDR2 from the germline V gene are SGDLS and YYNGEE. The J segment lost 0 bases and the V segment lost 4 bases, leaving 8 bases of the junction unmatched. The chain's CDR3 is CASSPQGQTSTDTQYF. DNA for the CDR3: TGTGCCAGCAGCCCGCAGGGACAGACTAGCACAGATACGCAGTATTTT.